This T cell receptor (beta chain) was recorded in a study of response to subunit inactivated influenza vaccine. This clonotype was seen more than once but under ten times. Its antigen is not known. The CDR3 spans 14 residues. Per the germline V gene, CDR1 is SQVTM and CDR2 is ANQGSEA. Deletions cut 7 bases from V and 0 bases from J, with 12 bases between. Points from the study as a whole: Researchers suggested that each seasonal influenza vaccination recruits few new T cells.

Each CDR3 protein gets one entry after TCRdb re-called the RT-PCR reads with MiXCR. The sample yields more than 200,000 distinct CDR3 sequences, 12% seen once. This TCR was sampled from a man in his fifties or sixties who received an inactivated influenza vaccine. Here the sequenced sample was non-naive T cells sorted from PBMCs, taken 14 days before vaccination. This rearrangement joins TRBV29-1 to TRBJ1-4, with no clear D. Here the CDR3 reads CSGIGSATNEKLFF. The CDR3 bases are TGCAGCGGAATAGGGTCGGCAACTAATGAAAAACTGTTTTTT.